What follows describes a single T cell receptor (beta chain). V gave up 6 bases and J gave up 4 bases, with 19 bases separating them. This CDR3 is built from 16 residues. In germline, CDR1 is MGHRA, CDR2 YSYEKL. Per the authors' pipeline: The assay estimated nucleated cells by amplifying reference gene primers. TCRdb's copy holds only in-frame clones and misses some; the assay was immunoSEQ multiplex PCR. D and trimming were read from the DNA, whereas the V and J calls and clone size are those reported in that table. The sample contains around 300,000 clones, approximately 90% of which appear only once. The sample is drawn from a study of blood T cell repertoires in COVID-19. Study background: There were acute and convalescent COVID-19 samples, and they came from the United States, Italy and Spain.

This rearrangement joins TRBV4-1 to TRBJ1-5; a weak D match, TRBD1 (5 bases). The sequence came from a middle-aged woman with acute or convalescent COVID-19. The sequenced material came from peripheral blood. DNA for the CDR3: TGCGCCAGCAGACCCTTCTCAGGGTTAAATAATCAGCCCCAGCATTTT. Its translation: CASRPFSGLNNQPQHF.